This TCR beta chain was recovered during a study of regulatory T cells in long-lasting Graves disease. Notes on the study in general: Persistent Graves' patients showed less TCR diversity than newly diagnosed patients showed. It is possible that accuracy was reduced by the small size of the sample. Persistent patients shared more public clonotypes (2,741) than newly diagnosed patients (under 1,000).

Both iRepertoire HTBI primers and Arm-PCR of CDR3 regions were used to build the TCR beta libraries. MiXCR, run by TCRdb on the multiplex PCR reads, gives a single entry per CDR3 protein. This table holds hundreds of thousands of distinct CDR3 sequences, around 20% found once. Time point defined: persistent/refractory GD, antithyroid drugs over 5 years with positive TRAb. RNA extracted from PBMCs served as the sequencing template. The patients were enrolled through endocrinology in Xi'an, China. For this clonotype: What it binds is unknown.

The sample consisted of peripheral blood mononuclear cells (PBMCs), taken when the disease was refractory, from a patient treated with antithyroid drugs. This receptor was identified in a female donor with Graves disease.

The CDR3 DNA reads TGTGCCAGCAGTGCAACTTGGACAGGGGATATTTTACGCGAGCAGTACTTC. It translates to CASSATWTGDILREQYF. V gene TRBV6-2 or TRBV6-3 combines with J gene TRBJ2-7, with TRBD1 matching 9 bases. Germline V gives CDR1 MNHEY, CDR2 SVGEGT. V lost 5 bases, J lost 6 bases, and 17 bases stayed unmatched. The CDR3 runs to 17 residues.